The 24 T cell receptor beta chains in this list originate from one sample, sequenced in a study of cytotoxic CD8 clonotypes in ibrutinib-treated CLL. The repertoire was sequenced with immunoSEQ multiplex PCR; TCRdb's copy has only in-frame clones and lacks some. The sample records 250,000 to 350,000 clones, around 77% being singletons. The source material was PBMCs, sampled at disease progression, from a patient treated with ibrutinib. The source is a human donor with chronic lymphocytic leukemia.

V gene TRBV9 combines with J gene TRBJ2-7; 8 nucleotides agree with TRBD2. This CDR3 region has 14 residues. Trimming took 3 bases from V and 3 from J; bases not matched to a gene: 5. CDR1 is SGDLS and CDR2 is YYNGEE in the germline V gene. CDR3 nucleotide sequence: TGTGCCAGCAGCGAGGGGACTAGTGACTACGAGCAGTACTTC. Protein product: CASSEGTSDYEQYF.

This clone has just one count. The chain's CDR3 is CASSSLDGYNEQFF. The CDR3 DNA reads as TGTGCCAGCAGTTCCCTCGACGGTTACAATGAGCAGTTCTTC. The V gene is TRBV27, the J gene TRBJ2-1; no firm D call. Germline V gene data show CDR1 as MNHEY and CDR2 as SMNVEV (reference sequence). V was shortened by 4 bases and J by 4 bases, with 11 bases between the two germline ends. This CDR3 comprises 14 residues.

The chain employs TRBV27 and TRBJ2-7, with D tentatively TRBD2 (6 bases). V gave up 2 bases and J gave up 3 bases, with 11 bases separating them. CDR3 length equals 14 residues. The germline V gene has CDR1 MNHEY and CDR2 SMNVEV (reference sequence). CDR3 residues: CASSLGWRDYEQYF. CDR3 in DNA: TGTGCCAGCAGTTTAGGGTGGCGGGACTACGAGCAGTACTTC.

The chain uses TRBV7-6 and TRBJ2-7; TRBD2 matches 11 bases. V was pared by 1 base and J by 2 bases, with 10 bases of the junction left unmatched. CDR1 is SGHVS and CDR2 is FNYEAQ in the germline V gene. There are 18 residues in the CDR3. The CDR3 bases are TGTGCCAGCAGCTTAGAGGGTAGCGGGAGGGCTAACACCTACGAGCAGTACTTC. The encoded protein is CASSLEGSGRANTYEQYF.

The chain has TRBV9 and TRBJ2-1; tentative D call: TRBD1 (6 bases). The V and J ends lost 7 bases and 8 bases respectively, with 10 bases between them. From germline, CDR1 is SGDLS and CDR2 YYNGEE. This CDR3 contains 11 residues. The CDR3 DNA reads TGTGCCAGCGGTACAGGGTATGAGCAGTTCTTC. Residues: CASGTGYEQFF.

The CDR3 bases are TGTGCCAGTAGTATAGACCTGACTAGCGGATACACAGATACGCAGTATTTT. This encodes CASSIDLTSGYTDTQYF. The chain links TRBV19 to TRBJ2-3, with 9 bases aligning to TRBD2. CDR1 is LNHDA, CDR2 SQIVND, per germline (reference sequence). The CDR3 length is 17 residues. V lost 0 bases to trimming and J lost 2 bases; unmatched junction nucleotides: 6.

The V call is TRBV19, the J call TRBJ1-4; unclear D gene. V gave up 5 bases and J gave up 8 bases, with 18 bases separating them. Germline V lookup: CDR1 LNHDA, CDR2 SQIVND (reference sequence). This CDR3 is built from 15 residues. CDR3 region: CASSPRTRTAEKLFF. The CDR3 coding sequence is TGTGCCAGTAGTCCAAGGACTCGAACAGCGGAAAAACTGTTTTTT. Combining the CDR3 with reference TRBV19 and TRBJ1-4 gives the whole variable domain DGGITQSPKYLFRKEGQNVTLSCEQNLNHDAMYWYRQDPGQGLRLIYYSQIVNDFQKGDIAEGYSVSREKKESFPLTVTSAQKNPTAFYLCASSPRTRTAEKLFFGSGTQLSVL.

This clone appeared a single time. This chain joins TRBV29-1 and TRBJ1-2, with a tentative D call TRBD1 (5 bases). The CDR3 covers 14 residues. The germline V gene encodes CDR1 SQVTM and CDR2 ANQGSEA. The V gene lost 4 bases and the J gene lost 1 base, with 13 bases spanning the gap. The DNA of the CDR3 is TGCAGCGTTGTGGGGGAACGTGGTAACTATGGCTACACCTTC. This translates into CSVVGERGNYGYTF.

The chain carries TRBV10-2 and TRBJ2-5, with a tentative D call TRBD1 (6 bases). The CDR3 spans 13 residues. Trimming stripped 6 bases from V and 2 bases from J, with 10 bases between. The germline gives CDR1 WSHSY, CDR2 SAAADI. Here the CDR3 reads CASSRGQQETQYF. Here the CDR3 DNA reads TGCGCCAGCAGCCGCGGACAGCAAGAGACCCAGTACTTC.

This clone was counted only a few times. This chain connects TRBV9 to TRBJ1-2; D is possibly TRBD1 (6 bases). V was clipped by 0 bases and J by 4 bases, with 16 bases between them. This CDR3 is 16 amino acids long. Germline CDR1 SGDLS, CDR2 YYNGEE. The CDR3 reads CASSVARSGAIYGYTF. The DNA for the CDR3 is TGTGCCAGCAGCGTAGCCCGATCAGGGGCGATCTATGGCTACACCTTC.

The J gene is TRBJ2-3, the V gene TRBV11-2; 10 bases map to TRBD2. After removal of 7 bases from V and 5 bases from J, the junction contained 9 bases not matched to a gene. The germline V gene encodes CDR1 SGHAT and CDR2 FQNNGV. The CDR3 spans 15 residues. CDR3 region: CASNLAGAFGDTQYF. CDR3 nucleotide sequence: TGTGCCAGCAACCTAGCGGGAGCGTTTGGAGATACGCAGTATTTT.

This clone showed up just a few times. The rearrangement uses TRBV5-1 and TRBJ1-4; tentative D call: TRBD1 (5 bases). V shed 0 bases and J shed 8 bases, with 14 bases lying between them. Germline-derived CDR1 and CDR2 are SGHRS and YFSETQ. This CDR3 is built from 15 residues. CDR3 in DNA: TGCGCCAGCAGCTTGGGCGTGGGGGTTAACGAAAAACTGTTTTTT. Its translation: CASSLGVGVNEKLFF.

CDR3 region: CASSQSRQGDYEQYF. The CDR3 DNA reads as TGCGCCAGCAGTCAATCCAGACAGGGGGACTACGAGCAGTACTTC. The chain couples TRBV23-1 to TRBJ2-7; the match to TRBD1 covers 9 bases. TRBV23-1 is known as an ORF, though its function is uncertain. This CDR3 spans 15 amino acids. After removal of 0 bases from V and 3 bases from J, the junction contained 3 bases not matched to a gene.

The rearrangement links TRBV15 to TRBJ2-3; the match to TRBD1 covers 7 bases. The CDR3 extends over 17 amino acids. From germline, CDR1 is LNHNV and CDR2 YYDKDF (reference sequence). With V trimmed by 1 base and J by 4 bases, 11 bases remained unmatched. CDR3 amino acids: CATSRGGEGAWADTQYF. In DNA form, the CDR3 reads TGTGCCACCAGCAGAGGAGGAGAGGGGGCGTGGGCAGATACGCAGTATTTT.

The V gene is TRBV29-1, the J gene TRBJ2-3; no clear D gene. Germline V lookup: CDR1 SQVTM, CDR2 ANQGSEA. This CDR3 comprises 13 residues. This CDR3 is CSDLSLATDTQYF. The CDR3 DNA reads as TGCAGTGATTTATCTCTGGCCACAGATACGCAGTATTTT.

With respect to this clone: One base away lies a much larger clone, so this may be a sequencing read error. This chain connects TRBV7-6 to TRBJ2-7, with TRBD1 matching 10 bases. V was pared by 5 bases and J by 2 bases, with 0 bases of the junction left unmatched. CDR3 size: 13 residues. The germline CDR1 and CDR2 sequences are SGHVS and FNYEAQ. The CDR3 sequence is CASSGTGAYEQYF. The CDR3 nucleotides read TGTGCCAGCAGCGGGACAGGGGCCTACGAGCAGTACTTC.

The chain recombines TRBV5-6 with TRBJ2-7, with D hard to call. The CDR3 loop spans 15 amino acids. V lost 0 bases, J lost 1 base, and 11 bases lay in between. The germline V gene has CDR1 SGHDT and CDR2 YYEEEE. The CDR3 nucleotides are TGTGCCAGCAGCTTGGTCCTGGACCGATCCTACGAGCAGTACTTC. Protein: CASSLVLDRSYEQYF.

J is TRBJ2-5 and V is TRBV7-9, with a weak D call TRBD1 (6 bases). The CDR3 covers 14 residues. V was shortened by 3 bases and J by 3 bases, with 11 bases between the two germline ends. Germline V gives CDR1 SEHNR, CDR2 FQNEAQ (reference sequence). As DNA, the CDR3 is TGTGCCAGCAGCTTCTCAGGGGCGGAAGAGACCCAGTACTTC. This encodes CASSFSGAEETQYF.

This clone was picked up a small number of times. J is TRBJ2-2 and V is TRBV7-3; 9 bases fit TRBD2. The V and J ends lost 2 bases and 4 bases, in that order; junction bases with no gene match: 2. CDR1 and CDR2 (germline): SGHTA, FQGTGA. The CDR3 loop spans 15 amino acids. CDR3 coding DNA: TGTGCCAGCAGCTTACCTAGCGGGGCCACCGGGGAGCTGTTTTTT. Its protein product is CASSLPSGATGELFF.

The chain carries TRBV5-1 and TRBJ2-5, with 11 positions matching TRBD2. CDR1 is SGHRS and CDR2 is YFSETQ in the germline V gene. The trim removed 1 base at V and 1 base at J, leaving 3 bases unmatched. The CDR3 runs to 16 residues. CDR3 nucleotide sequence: TGCGCCAGCAGCTTGAATCTAGCGGGGGGCCAAGAGACCCAGTACTTC. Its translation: CASSLNLAGGQETQYF. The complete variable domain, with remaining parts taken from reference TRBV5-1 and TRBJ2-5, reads KAGVTQTPRYLIKTRGQQVTLSCSPISGHRSVSWYQQTPGQGLQFLFEYFSETQRNKGNFPGRFSGRQFSNSRSEMNVSTLELGDSALYLCASSLNLAGGQETQYFGPGTRLLVL.

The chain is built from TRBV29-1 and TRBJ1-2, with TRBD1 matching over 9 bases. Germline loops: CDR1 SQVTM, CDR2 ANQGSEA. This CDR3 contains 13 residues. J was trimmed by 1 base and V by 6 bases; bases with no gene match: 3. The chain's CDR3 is CSVGTGNNYGYTF. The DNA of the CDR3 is TGCAGCGTAGGGACAGGGAATAACTATGGCTACACCTTC.

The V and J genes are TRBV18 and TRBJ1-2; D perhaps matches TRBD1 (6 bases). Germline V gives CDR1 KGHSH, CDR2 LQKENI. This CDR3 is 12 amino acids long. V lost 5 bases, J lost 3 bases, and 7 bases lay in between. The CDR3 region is CASSRTDYGYTF. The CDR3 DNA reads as TGTGCCAGCTCAAGGACAGACTATGGCTACACCTTC.

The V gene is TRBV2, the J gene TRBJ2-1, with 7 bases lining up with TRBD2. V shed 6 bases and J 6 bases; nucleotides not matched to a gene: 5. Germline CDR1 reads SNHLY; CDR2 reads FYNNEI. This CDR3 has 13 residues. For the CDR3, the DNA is TGTGCCAGCAGGGCAGGGAGGGGCAATGAGCAGTTCTTC. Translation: CASRAGRGNEQFF.

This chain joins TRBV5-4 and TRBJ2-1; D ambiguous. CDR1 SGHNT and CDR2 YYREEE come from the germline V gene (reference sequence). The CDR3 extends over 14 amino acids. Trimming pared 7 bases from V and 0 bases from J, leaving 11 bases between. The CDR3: CASFTESSYNEQFF. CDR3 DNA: TGTGCCAGCTTCACTGAGAGCTCCTACAATGAGCAGTTCTTC.